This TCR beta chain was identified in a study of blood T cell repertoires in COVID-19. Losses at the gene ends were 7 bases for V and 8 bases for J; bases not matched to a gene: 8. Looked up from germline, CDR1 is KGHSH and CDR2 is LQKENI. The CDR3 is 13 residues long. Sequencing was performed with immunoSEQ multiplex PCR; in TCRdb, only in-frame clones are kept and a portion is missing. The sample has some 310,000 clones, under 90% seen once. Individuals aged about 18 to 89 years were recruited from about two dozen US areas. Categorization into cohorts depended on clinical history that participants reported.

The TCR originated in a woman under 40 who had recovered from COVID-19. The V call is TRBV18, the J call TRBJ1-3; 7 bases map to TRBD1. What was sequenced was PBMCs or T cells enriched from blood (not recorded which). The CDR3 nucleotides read TGTGCCAGCTTCGACAGGGAGTATGACACCATATATTTT. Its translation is CASFDREYDTIYF.